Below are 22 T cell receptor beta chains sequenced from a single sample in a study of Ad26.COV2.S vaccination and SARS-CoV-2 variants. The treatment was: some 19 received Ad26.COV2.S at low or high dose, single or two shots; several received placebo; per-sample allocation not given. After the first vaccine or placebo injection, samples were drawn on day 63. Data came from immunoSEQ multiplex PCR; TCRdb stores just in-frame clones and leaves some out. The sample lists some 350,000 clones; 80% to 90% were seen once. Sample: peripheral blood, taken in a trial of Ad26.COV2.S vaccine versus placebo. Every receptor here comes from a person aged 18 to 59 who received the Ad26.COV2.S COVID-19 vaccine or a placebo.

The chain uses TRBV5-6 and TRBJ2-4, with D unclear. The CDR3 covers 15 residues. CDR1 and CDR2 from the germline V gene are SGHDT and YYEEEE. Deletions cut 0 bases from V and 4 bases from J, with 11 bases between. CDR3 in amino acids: CASSLGQVEKNIQYF. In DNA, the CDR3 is TGTGCCAGCAGCTTGGGGCAGGTCGAAAAAAACATTCAGTACTTC.

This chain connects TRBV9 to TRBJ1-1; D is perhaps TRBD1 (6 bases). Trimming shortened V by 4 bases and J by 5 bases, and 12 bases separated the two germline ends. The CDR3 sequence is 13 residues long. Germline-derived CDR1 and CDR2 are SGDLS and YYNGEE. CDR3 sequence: CASSLRGDTEAFF. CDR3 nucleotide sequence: TGTGCCAGCAGCTTAAGGGGGGATACTGAAGCTTTCTTT.

CDR3 bases: TGCGCCAGCAGTGACAGGATCCAAGAGACCCAGTACTTC. It codes for CASSDRIQETQYF. V usage is TRBV5-1 and J usage is TRBJ2-5, with D tentatively TRBD1 (6 bases). The CDR3 is 13 residues long. Germline CDR1 SGHRS, CDR2 YFSETQ. Trimming shortened V by 5 bases and J by 1 base, and 9 bases separated the two germline ends.

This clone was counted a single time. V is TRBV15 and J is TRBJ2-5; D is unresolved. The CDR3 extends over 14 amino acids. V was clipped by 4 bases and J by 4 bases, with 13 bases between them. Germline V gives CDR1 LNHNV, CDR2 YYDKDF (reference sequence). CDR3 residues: CATSIRLSGETQYF. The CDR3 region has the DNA TGTGCCACCAGCATTAGGTTGTCGGGAGAGACCCAGTACTTC.

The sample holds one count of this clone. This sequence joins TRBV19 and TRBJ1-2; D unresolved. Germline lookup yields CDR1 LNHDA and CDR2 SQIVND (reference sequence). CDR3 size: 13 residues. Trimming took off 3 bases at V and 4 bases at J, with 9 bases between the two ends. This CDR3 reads CASSIRDGYGYTF. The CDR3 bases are TGTGCCAGTAGTATTCGAGACGGCTATGGCTACACCTTC.

CDR3 sequence: CASSSGRYLYGYTF. The CDR3 nucleotides are TGTGCCAGTAGTAGCGGCAGATACCTCTATGGCTACACCTTC. The rearrangement uses TRBV19 and TRBJ1-2; D gene ambiguous. This CDR3 comprises 14 residues. V lost 4 bases, J lost 4 bases, and 13 bases lay in between. Germline V lookup: CDR1 LNHDA, CDR2 SQIVND (reference sequence).

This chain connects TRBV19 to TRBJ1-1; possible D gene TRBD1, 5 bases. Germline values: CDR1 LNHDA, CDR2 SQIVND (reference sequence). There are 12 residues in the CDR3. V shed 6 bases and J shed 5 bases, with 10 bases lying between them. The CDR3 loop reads CASRGWGTEAFF. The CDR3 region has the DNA TGTGCCAGTAGAGGGTGGGGGACTGAAGCTTTCTTT.

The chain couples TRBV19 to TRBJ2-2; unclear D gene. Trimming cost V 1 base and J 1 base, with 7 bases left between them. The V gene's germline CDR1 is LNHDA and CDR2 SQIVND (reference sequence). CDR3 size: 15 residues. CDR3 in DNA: TGTGCCAGTAGTATAGCCCCAGAGAACACCGGGGAGCTGTTTTTT. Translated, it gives CASSIAPENTGELFF.

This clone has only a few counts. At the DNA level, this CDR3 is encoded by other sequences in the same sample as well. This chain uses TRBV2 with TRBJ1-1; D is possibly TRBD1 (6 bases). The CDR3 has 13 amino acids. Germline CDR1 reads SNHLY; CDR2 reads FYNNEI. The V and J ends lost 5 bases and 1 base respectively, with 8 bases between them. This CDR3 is CASSRQENTEAFF. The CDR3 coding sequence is TGTGCCAGCAGTCGACAGGAGAACACTGAAGCTTTCTTT. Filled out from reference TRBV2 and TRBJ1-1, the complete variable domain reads EPEVTQTPSHQVTQMGQEVILRCVPISNHLYFYWYRQILGQKVEFLVSFYNNEISEKSEIFDDQFSVERPDGSNFTLKIRSTKLEDSAMYFCASSRQENTEAFFGQGTRLTVV.

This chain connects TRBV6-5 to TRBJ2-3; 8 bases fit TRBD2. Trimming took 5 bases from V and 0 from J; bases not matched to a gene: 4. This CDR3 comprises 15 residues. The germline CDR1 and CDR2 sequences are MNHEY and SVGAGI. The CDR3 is CASSPSGPSTDTQYF. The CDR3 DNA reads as TGTGCCAGCAGTCCTAGCGGGCCGAGCACAGATACGCAGTATTTT.

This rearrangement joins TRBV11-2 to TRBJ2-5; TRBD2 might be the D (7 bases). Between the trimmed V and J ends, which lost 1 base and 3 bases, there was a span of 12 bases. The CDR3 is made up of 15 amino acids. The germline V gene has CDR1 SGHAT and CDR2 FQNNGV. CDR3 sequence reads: CASSLGAGAKETQYF. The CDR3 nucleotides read TGTGCCAGCAGCTTAGGGGCGGGGGCGAAAGAGACCCAGTACTTC.

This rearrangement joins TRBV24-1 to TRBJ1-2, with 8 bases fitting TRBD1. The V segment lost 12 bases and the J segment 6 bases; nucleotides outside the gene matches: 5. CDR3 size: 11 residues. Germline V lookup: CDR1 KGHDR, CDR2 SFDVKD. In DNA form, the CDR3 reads TGTGCCGCGGACAGGGAAGATGGCTACACCTTC. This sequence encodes CAADREDGYTF.

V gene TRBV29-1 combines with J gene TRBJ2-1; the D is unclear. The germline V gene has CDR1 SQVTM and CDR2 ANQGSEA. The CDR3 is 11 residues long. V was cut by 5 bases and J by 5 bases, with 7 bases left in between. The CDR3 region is CSVYFHNEQFF. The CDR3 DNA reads TGCAGCGTTTATTTCCACAATGAGCAGTTCTTC.

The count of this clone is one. CDR3 sequence (DNA): TGTGCCAGCTCACCAAATAGGGACAGGGGATTTAACTATGGCTACACCTTC. This encodes CASSPNRDRGFNYGYTF. The genes are TRBV18 and TRBJ1-2, with 10 bases matching TRBD1. With V trimmed by 2 bases and J by 1 base, 7 bases remained unmatched. The CDR3 spans 17 residues. In germline, CDR1 is KGHSH, CDR2 LQKENI.

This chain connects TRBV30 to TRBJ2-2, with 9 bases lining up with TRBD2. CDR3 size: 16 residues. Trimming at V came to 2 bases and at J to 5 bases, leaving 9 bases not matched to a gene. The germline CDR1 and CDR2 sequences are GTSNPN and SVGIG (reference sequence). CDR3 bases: TGTGCCTGGAGTCCGTGGCGGGAGGGCCCAACCGGGGAGCTGTTTTTT. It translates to CAWSPWREGPTGELFF.

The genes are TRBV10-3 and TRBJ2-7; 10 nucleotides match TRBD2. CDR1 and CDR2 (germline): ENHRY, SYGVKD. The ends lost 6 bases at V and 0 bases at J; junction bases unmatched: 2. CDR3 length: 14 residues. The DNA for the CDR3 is TGTGCCATCAGGTCTAGCGGGAGCTCCTACGAGCAGTACTTC. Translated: CAIRSSGSSYEQYF.

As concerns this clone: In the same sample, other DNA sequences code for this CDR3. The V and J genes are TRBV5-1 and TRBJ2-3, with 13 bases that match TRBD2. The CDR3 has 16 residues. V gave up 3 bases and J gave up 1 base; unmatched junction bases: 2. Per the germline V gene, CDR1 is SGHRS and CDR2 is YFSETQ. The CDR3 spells CASSSGLAGGTDTQYF. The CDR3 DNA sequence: TGCGCCAGCAGCTCAGGACTAGCGGGGGGCACAGATACGCAGTATTTT.

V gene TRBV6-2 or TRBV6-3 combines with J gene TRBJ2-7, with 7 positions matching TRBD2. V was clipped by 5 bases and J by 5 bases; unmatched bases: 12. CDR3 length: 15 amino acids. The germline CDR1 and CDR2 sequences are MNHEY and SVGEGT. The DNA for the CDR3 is TGTGCCAGCAGTCGCATCTTGGCGGGAGCCGACGAGCAGTACTTC. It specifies CASSRILAGADEQYF.

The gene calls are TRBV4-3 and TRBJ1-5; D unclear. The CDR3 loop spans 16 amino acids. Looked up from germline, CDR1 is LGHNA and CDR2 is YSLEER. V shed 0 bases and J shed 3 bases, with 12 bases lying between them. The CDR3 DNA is TGCGCCAGCAGCCAAGACTACGACGGCCTCAATCAGCCCCAGCATTTT. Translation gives CASSQDYDGLNQPQHF.

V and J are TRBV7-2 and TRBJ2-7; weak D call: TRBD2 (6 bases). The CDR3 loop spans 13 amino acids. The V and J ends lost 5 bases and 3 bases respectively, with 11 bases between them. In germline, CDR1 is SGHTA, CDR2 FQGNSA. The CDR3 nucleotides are TGTGCCAGCAGCGTGCAAGCGGGCTACGAGCAGTACTTC. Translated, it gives CASSVQAGYEQYF.

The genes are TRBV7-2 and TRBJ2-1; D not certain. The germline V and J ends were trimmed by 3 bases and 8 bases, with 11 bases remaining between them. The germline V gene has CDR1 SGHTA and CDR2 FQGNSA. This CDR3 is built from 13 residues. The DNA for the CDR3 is TGTGCCAGCAGCTTGTTACGTCGGGATGAGCAGTTCTTC. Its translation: CASSLLRRDEQFF.

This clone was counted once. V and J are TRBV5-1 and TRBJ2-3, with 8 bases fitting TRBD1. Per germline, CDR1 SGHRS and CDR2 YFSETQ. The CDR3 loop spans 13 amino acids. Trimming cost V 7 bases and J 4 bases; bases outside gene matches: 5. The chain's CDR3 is CASRTGIADTQYF. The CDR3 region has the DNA TGCGCCAGCCGGACAGGGATCGCAGATACGCAGTATTTT.